A single sample is the source of the 10 T cell receptor beta chains below, sequenced in a study of monozygotic twins with inflammatory bowel disease. TCRdb reanalyzed the 5' RACE reads and collapses them to one entry per CDR3 protein, without DNA. Its table lists approximately 420,000 distinct CDR3 sequences. Sequenced input: blood. The receptors here all came from a human donor with ulcerative colitis or Crohn's disease, or a healthy co-twin of an affected twin (not recorded which).

The V and J genes are TRBV20-1 and TRBJ2-1; without DNA, the TCRdb call of TRBD1 cannot be checked. The CDR3 is 17 amino acids. CDR1 and CDR2 from the germline V gene are DFQATT and SNEGSKA (reference sequence). CDR3 region: CSARLTSEGNLYNEQFF.

The chain joins TRBV5-1 to TRBJ2-7; TCRdb picks TRBD2, but there is no DNA to check that call. The CDR3 spans 15 residues. CDR1 and CDR2 from the germline V gene are SGHRS and YFSETQ. CDR3 sequence reads: CASSLGQGPGYEQYF.

The chain carries TRBV15 and TRBJ2-3; checking the TCRdb D call of TRBD2 is not possible without DNA. The CDR3 contains 19 residues. Germline-derived CDR1 and CDR2 are LNHNV and YYDKDF (reference sequence). This CDR3 is CATSRETPRLAFHTDTQYF.

The V and J genes are TRBV12-3 or TRBV12-4 and TRBJ1-6. The CDR3 extends over 13 amino acids. The CDR3 sequence is CASTDFGFSPLHF.

J is TRBJ2-7 and V is TRBV7-8. The CDR3 runs to 16 residues. Germline V lookup: CDR1 SGHVS, CDR2 FQNEAQ. CDR3 amino acids: CASSPRGSGGSYEQYF.

This chain links TRBV11-2 with TRBJ1-5. This CDR3 spans 13 amino acids. Germline V gene data show CDR1 as SGHAT and CDR2 as FQNNGV. The CDR3 spells CASSDLASQPQHF. The complete variable domain, with remaining parts taken from reference TRBV11-2 and TRBJ1-5, reads EAGVAQSPRYKIIEKRQSVAFWCNPISGHATLYWYQQILGQGPKLLIQFQNNGVVDDSQLPKDRFSAERLKGVDSTLKIQPAKLEDSAVYLCASSDLASQPQHFGDGTRLSIL.

This chain connects TRBV27 to TRBJ2-3; lacking DNA, the TRBD2 call made by TCRdb goes unchecked. The length of the CDR3 is 13 residues. Germline values: CDR1 MNHEY, CDR2 SMNVEV (reference sequence). CDR3 protein: CASNVAGKDTQYF.

The chain has TRBV18 and TRBJ1-2; without DNA, the TCRdb call of TRBD1 cannot be checked. The CDR3 has 15 amino acids. Per the germline V gene, CDR1 is KGHSH and CDR2 is LQKENI. CDR3 loop: CASSPFQGENYGYTF.

The genes are TRBV20-1 and TRBJ2-1; without DNA, the TCRdb call of TRBD2 cannot be checked. The CDR3 sequence is 19 residues long. Germline CDR1 is DFQATT and CDR2 is SNEGSKA (reference sequence). CDR3 loop: CSARDLPSYSGGAYNEQFF.

The rearrangement uses TRBV20-1 and TRBJ1-5. CDR3 length: 12 residues. Germline assignment: CDR1 DFQATT and CDR2 SNEGSKA (reference sequence). The CDR3: CSAGRINQPQHF.